What follows are 8 T cell receptor beta chains derived from one specimen sequenced in a study of blood T cells in healthy people across ages. Alongside a J-beta primer mix, a sample-barcoded 5' primer served in a second PCR lasting about 7 to 11 cycles. TCRdb re-called the 5' RACE reads with MiXCR, one entry per CDR3 protein. The sample includes 1.5 million to 2 million distinct CDR3 sequences, approximately 30% seen only once; the top ten take 6.5% to 8.5%. The sequencing sample was made of blood. These receptors were taken from a woman aged 25-40 years in good health.

Regarding this clonotype: A junction end diverges from the germline sequence, so it may reflect a read error. The chain employs TRBV29-1 and TRBJ1-5; D is ambiguous. The CDR3 extends over 13 amino acids. Germline V lookup: CDR1 SQVTM, CDR2 ANQGSEA. The DNA of the CDR3 is TGCAGCGTTGTCCCCAGGCTGGGTCAGTCCCAGCATTTT. The encoded protein is CSVVPRLGQSQHF.

This clonotype was found many times. This sequence joins TRBV9 and TRBJ2-1; no firm D call. V was pared by 4 bases and J by 0 bases, with 11 bases between. The CDR3 length is 15 residues. Germline lookup yields CDR1 SGDLS and CDR2 YYNGEE. CDR3 residues: CASSFLETSYNEQFF. The DNA of the CDR3 is TGTGCCAGCAGCTTTTTAGAAACCTCCTACAATGAGCAGTTCTTC. Combining the CDR3 with reference TRBV9 and TRBJ2-1 gives the whole variable domain DSGVTQTPKHLITATGQRVTLRCSPRSGDLSVYWYQQSLDQGLQFLIQYYNGEERAKGNILERFSAQQFPDLHSELNLSSLELGDSALYFCASSFLETSYNEQFFGPGTRLTVL.

In its sample, this clonotype was seen many times. CDR3 sequence (DNA): TGCGCCAGCAGGGACGGGACAGGGAAAGAGACCCAGTACTTC. Translated, it gives CASRDGTGKETQYF. The chain has TRBV5-1 and TRBJ2-5, with TRBD1 matching 9 bases. Looked up from germline, CDR1 is SGHRS and CDR2 is YFSETQ. The CDR3 runs to 14 residues. Losses at the gene ends were 5 bases for V and 3 bases for J; bases not matched to a gene: 5.

The sample holds a few counts of this clonotype. The chain uses TRBV20-1 and TRBJ1-2, with a possible D match to TRBD1 (5 bases). Germline V gives CDR1 DFQATT, CDR2 SNEGSKA (reference sequence). Trimming took off 4 bases at V and 8 bases at J, with 20 bases between the two ends. The CDR3 totals 14 residues. This chain's CDR3 is CSAKSKRGEKGYTF. For the CDR3, the DNA is TGCAGTGCTAAGAGCAAGCGGGGGGAGAAAGGCTACACCTTC.

The chain combines TRBV6-5 with TRBJ2-1; D ambiguous. The V gene lost 6 bases and the J gene lost 5 bases, with 17 bases spanning the gap. Germline V gives CDR1 MNHEY, CDR2 SVGAGI. The CDR3 runs 15 residues. CDR3 in amino acids: CASRTPGRGNNEQFF. The CDR3 DNA reads TGTGCCAGCAGAACACCTGGACGAGGAAACAATGAGCAGTTCTTC.

This clonotype showed up just a few times. V is TRBV12-3 or TRBV12-4 and J is TRBJ1-5, with D possibly matching TRBD1 (5 bases). V was cut by 3 bases and J by 1 base, with 10 bases left in between. The CDR3 runs 15 residues. The CDR3 loop is CASSFGGWSNQPQHF. In nucleotides, the CDR3 is TGTGCCAGCAGTTTCGGGGGGTGGAGCAATCAGCCCCAGCATTTT.

This clonotype was seen repeatedly, ten times or more. J is TRBJ2-5 and V is TRBV7-7, with TRBD2 matching over 8 bases. CDR3 size: 14 residues. Germline V gives CDR1 SSHAT, CDR2 FNYEAQ (reference sequence). V lost 8 bases to trimming and J lost 4 bases; unmatched junction nucleotides: 9. The chain's CDR3 is CASSPSGGGETQYF. In DNA form, the CDR3 reads TGTGCCAGCTCACCATCGGGAGGGGGAGAGACCCAGTACTTC. Full variable domain (outside the CDR3, taken from reference TRBV7-7 and TRBJ2-5): GAGVSQSPRYKVTKRGQDVTLRCDPISSHATLYWYQQALGQGPEFLTYFNYEAQPDKSGLPSDRFSAERPEGSISTLTIQRTEQRDSAMYRCASSPSGGGETQYFGPGTRLLVL.

This clonotype was observed a handful of times. The chain carries TRBV7-9 and TRBJ2-5; maybe TRBD1 (6 bases). The CDR3 totals 14 residues. Trimming stripped 4 bases from V and 7 bases from J, with 16 bases between. From germline, CDR1 is SEHNR and CDR2 FQNEAQ (reference sequence). For the CDR3, the DNA is TGTGCCAGCAGCTCCCCTACAGGGTACGGGACCCAGTACTTC. Amino acids: CASSSPTGYGTQYF.